Listed below are T cell receptor beta chains from one sample, sequenced in a study of somatic mutations in cytotoxic T cells in rheumatoid arthritis. Using immunoSEQ multiplex PCR, the repertoire was profiled, and TCRdb retains in-frame clones only, with some absent. The sample consists of thousands of clones, 65% to 75% of them appearing once. Sequencing was done on a sample of CD8+ T cells sorted from blood. The receptors were gathered from a man in his forties or fifties in good health. CDR3s leave out the opening cysteine and the closing phenylalanine or tryptophan. A D gene is named only where the DNA matches it firmly.

>TRBV7-3|TRBJ2-2|TRBD1
ASSSPTGTNTGELF
>TRBV11-2|TRBJ1-1|.
ASSFSNTEAF
>TRBV29-1|TRBJ2-1|.
SVEGVEDLPNEQF
>TRBV6-6|TRBJ2-5|.
ASSPSGLETQY
>TRBV2|TRBJ2-7|.
ASSGLFGSYEQY
>TRBV19|TRBJ2-2|.
ASSITASGELF
>TRBV28|TRBJ1-1|.
ASSFDWRSTEAF
>TRBV30|TRBJ2-2|.
AWSVRGTGSTGELF
>TRBV5-1|TRBJ1-2|.
AISTANYGYT
>TRBV5-1|TRBJ2-3|.
ASIQGGLADTQY
>TRBV30|TRBJ1-1|.
AWSDRVAF
>TRBV28|TRBJ2-2|TRBD1
ASSVGQGDTGELF
>TRBV28|TRBJ1-2|.
ASSPPGANYGYT
>TRBV7-8|TRBJ2-2|TRBD1
ASSLDDRGKIGELF
>TRBV6-5|TRBJ1-1|.
ASSYSERNTEAF
>TRBV4-1|TRBJ2-1|.
ASSQEPAKGSYNEQF
>TRBV2|TRBJ1-2|.
ASRAVRRDPSYGYT
>TRBV10-2|TRBJ2-5|.
ASSEAGVQETQY
>TRBV27|TRBJ1-2|.
ASSFTPSGRGYT
>TRBV10-2|TRBJ2-5|.
ASGQETQY
>TRBV6-1|TRBJ2-7|TRBD1
ASSLDRGGEQY
>TRBV7-3|TRBJ2-3|.
ASSLNPRVVGPDTQY
>TRBV2|TRBJ1-5|.
ASSEIGGQPQH
>TRBV27|TRBJ1-1|.
ASSLSVRAEAF
>TRBV4-1|TRBJ1-6|.
ASSQESGLVGSPLH
>TRBV5-1|TRBJ1-1|.
ASSGTTGTEAF
>TRBV7-3|TRBJ1-1|.
ASSSWGFQQRTEAF